Below are 4 T cell receptor beta chains sequenced from a single sample in a study of cytomegalovirus exposure and HLA in healthy donors. PCR involved 60 Vbeta and 13 Jbeta primers. Sequenced by immunoSEQ multiplex PCR; TCRdb stores in-frame clones only, minus some. The sample includes some 180,000 clones, roughly four fifths seen only once; the top ten take roughly 2%. The sequenced material came from PBMCs. Receptors were obtained from a man between 25 and 39 years old in good health and CMV-seronegative.

This clone was observed a single time. V and J are TRBV4-1 and TRBJ2-5, with a possible D match to TRBD1 (6 bases). V was cut by 0 bases and J by 5 bases, with 28 bases left in between. Germline V CDR1 and CDR2: MGHRA, YSYEKL. The CDR3 spans 20 residues. This CDR3 reads CASSQDDSRNRVGTKETQYF. DNA of the CDR3: TGCGCCAGCAGCCAAGATGACTCACGCAACAGGGTGGGAACAAAGGAGACCCAGTACTTC.

V usage is TRBV4-2 and J usage is TRBJ2-1; 10 bases map to TRBD2. From germline, CDR1 is LGHNA and CDR2 YNFKEQ. Trimming removed 8 bases from V and 2 bases from J; junction bases left unmatched: 9. The length of the CDR3 is 16 residues. The CDR3 sequence is CASAASGSLPYNEQFF. CDR3 DNA: TGTGCCAGCGCCGCTAGCGGGAGCCTACCCTACAATGAGCAGTTCTTC.

The CDR3 nucleotides are TGTGCCAGCAGCCTACGACCTCAGGGGAACACTGAAGCTTTCTTT. It specifies CASSLRPQGNTEAFF. The chain is built from TRBV5-4 and TRBJ1-1; weak D call: TRBD1 (5 bases). V was trimmed by 4 bases and J by 1 base, leaving 14 bases between them. From germline, CDR1 is SGHNT and CDR2 YYREEE (reference sequence). This CDR3 is 15 amino acids long. The variable domain in full, completed from reference TRBV5-4 and TRBJ1-1, reads ETGVTQSPTHLIKTRGQQVTLRCSSQSGHNTVSWYQQALGQGPQFIFQYYREEENGRGNFPPRFSGLQFPNYSSELNVNALELDDSALYLCASSLRPQGNTEAFFGQGTRLTVV.

This chain connects TRBV5-1 to TRBJ2-3; 8 bases map to TRBD2. CDR3 length: 19 amino acids. CDR1 SGHRS and CDR2 YFSETQ come from the germline V gene. J gave up 0 bases and V 0 bases, and 12 bases lay outside the gene matches. CDR3 DNA sequence: TGCGCCAGCAGCTTGGAAGGAGCGGGGGCTTGGATTAGCACAGATACGCAGTATTTT. This translates into CASSLEGAGAWISTDTQYF.